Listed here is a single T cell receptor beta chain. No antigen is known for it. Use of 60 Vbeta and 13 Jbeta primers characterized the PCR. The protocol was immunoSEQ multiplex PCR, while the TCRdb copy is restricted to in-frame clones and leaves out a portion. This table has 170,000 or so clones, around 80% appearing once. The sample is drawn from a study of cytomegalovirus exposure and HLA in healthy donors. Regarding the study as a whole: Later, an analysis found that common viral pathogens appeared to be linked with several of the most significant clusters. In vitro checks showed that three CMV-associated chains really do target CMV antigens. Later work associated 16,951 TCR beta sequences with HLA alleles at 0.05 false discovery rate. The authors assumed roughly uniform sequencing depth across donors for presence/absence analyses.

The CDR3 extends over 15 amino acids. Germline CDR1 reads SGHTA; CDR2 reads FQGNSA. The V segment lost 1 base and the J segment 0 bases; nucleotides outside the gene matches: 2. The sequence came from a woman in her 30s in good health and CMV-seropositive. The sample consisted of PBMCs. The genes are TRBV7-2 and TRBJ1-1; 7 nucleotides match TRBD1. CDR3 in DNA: TGTGCCAGCAGCTTAGTACAGGGGATGAACACTGAAGCTTTCTTT. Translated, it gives CASSLVQGMNTEAFF.